This T cell receptor beta chain was sequenced during a study of CD8 T cells in ankylosing spondylitis. MiXCR, run by TCRdb on the 5' RACE reads, gives a single entry per CDR3 protein. The top ten hold 1.1% of the sample, which has 300,000 to 400,000 distinct CDR3 sequences, about 14% seen once. The CDR3 runs 14 residues. Germline assignment: CDR1 MNHEY and CDR2 SVGEGT. J gave up 1 base and V 7 bases, and 6 bases lay outside the gene matches. The receptor was isolated from a male donor with ankylosing spondylitis or in good health (not recorded which). This rearrangement joins TRBV6-2 or TRBV6-3 to TRBJ2-7; TRBD1 aligns across 8 bases. Source material: blood, either unsorted or a sorted T cell fraction (not recorded which). The CDR3, as DNA: TGTGCCAGCACTCGGACAGGGCGATCCTACGAGCAGTACTTC. This sequence encodes CASTRTGRSYEQYF.